These T cell receptor beta chains were read from a single sample in a study of multiple sclerosis patients with progressive multifocal leukoencephalopathy. Repertoires were generated with immunoSEQ multiplex PCR, while TCRdb's copy carries only in-frame clones and drops some. This repertoire shows 26,000 or so clones, approximately 90% found once; its top ten account for around 2.4%. The source was PBMCs, collected from a patient treated with natalizumab. The receptors derive from a man under 40 with multiple sclerosis. Both conserved end residues are trimmed from each CDR3. A D gene is named only where the DNA matches it firmly. Part of the rows lack a size; the others show once, few, many or a class for expanded clones.

>TRBD1|TRBJ1-6|NA|TRBV6-1
ASSEAQGATLH
>NA|TRBJ2-4|NA|TRBV5-8
ASSPVRGAKNIQY
>NA|TRBJ2-2|few|TRBV7-7
ATGAGNTGELF
>NA|TRBJ1-2|NA|TRBV7-2
ASSLSKANYGYT
>NA|TRBJ2-2|once|TRBV6-6
ASSYATNANTGELF
>TRBD2|TRBJ2-1|NA|TRBV29-1
SVSHPGLAGGRVGNEQF
>NA|TRBJ2-1|NA|TRBV7-2
ASSTSPSSYNEQF
>TRBD2|TRBJ2-1|NA|TRBV7-9
ASSGLDPLNEQF
>NA|TRBJ2-6|NA|TRBV7-2
ASSYIGSGANVLT
>TRBD2|TRBJ2-2|NA|TRBV19
ASRPPREVAGTNTGELF
>TRBD2|TRBJ2-5|NA|TRBV11-3
ASSLGLLAGGPERQETQY
>NA|TRBJ1-2|NA|TRBV5-5
ASSLTGGGYT
>TRBD1|TRBJ1-5|NA|TRBV4-1
ASSQGTGGGQPQH
>NA|TRBJ1-1|NA|TRBV6-5
ASSYSGGNTEAF
>NA|TRBJ1-3|NA|TRBV4-1
ASSTGRVQNTIY
>NA|TRBJ2-7|NA|TRBV6-5
ASRAVYEQY
>TRBD2|TRBJ2-1|NA|TRBV7-8
ASSTYGRAGNEQF
>TRBD1|TRBJ1-2|NA|TRBV7-2
ASGTQGAQFYGYT
>NA|TRBJ2-7|NA|TRBV6-5
ASSYNWGRGEQY
>NA|TRBJ1-4|NA|TRBV7-9
ASSLRQGGEKLF
>NA|TRBJ1-1|NA|TRBV4-2
ASSQRQVWETEAF
>TRBD2|TRBJ2-1|NA|TRBV11-3
ASSLGASGSSNEQF
>NA|TRBJ1-2|NA|TRBV29-1
SVIMRGAKDGYT
>TRBD1|TRBJ2-2|NA|TRBV7-9
ALGRQGASGELF
>NA|TRBJ2-1|NA|TRBV5-6
ASSLAYYEQF
>NA|TRBJ1-5|NA|TRBV11-2
ASSLYPGNQPQH
>TRBD1|TRBJ2-7|few|TRBV4-1
ASSQGLRDRERSYEQY
>TRBD2|TRBJ2-1|NA|TRBV28
ASTGRGGTSGRARYEQF
>NA|TRBJ1-2|NA|TRBV6-5
ATRAGESGYT
>NA|TRBJ2-1|NA|TRBV5-1
ASNNYDQEQF
>NA|TRBJ2-7|once|TRBV30
AWSVDKGEQY
>NA|TRBJ2-1|NA|TRBV14
ASSQEPGLSPRSVTGEQF
>NA|TRBJ1-5|once|TRBV27
ASSQLTGHQPQH
>NA|TRBJ1-4|NA|TRBV18
ASSLIRANEKLF